This TCR beta chain was found in a study of vaccination and CD4 T cells after COVID-19. Germline CDR1 reads MGHRA; CDR2 reads YSYEKL. CDR3 length: 16 amino acids. V lost 2 bases to trimming and J lost 3 bases, with 13 bases between them. Treatment denoted: roughly ten-day PBMC culture with coronavirus spike peptide pools or control peptides (ViraFEST assay). Turning to this clonotype: The antigen is undetermined.

An Oncomine TCR Beta short-read assay was used to sequence the DNA from cultured CD4+ T cells. TCRdb analysed the PCR reads with MiXCR anew, one entry per CDR3 protein. The sample lists 12,000 to 15,000 distinct CDR3 sequences; approximately 48% were seen once. The origin of this receptor is a human donor who had recovered from COVID-19. The sequenced sample was CD4+ T cells from blood, cultured in vitro. The V and J genes are TRBV4-1 and TRBJ1-4, with D possibly TRBD1 on 6 matching bases. CDR3 bases: TGCGCCAGCAGCCAAAGGGCAGACAGGTCTAATGAAAAACTGTTTTTT. This gives the protein CASSQRADRSNEKLFF.